The text below deals with one T cell receptor beta chain. What it binds is unknown. The sample comes from a study of T cell repertoires in cytomegalovirus infection. On the study more broadly: Carrying CMV and the relevant HLA type showed in public TCR beta signatures.

Germline V CDR1 and CDR2: LGHNT, FRNRAP. This CDR3 has 12 amino acids. Losses at the gene ends were 6 bases for V and 5 bases for J; bases not matched to a gene: 3. One entry per CDR3 protein results from TCRdb running MiXCR on the reads. The sample has about 920,000 distinct CDR3 sequences, roughly 30% seen once. The TCR originated in a human donor in good health (CMV status not recorded). Some clones in this sample may be carry-over from other donors' samples. The material was cultured CD8+ T cells from PBMCs, obtained from culture after CMV antigen stimulation. The chain uses TRBV12-5 and TRBJ1-2, with TRBD1 matching 7 bases. As DNA, the CDR3 is TGTGCTAGTGGCTCGACAGGGTATGGCTACACCTTC. It encodes CASGSTGYGYTF.